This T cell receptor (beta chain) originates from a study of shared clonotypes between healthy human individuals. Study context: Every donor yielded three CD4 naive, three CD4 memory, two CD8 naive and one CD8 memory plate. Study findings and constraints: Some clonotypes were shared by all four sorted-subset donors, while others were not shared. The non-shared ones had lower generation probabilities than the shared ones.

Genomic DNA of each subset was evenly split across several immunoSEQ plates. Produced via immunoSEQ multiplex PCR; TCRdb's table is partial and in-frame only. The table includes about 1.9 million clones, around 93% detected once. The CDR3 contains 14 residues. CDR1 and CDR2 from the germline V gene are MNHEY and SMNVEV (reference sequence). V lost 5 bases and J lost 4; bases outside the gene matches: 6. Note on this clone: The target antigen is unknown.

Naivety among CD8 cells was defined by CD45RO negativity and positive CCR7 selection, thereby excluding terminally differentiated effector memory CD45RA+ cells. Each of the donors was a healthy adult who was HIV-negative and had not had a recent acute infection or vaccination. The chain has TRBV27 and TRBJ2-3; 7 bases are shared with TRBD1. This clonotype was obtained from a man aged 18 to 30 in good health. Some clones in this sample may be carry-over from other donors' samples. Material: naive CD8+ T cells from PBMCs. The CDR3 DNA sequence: TGTGCCAGCAGTCTTACAGGGGTTCCAGATACGCAGTATTTT. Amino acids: CASSLTGVPDTQYF.